The 8 T cell receptor beta chains below all came from one sample that was sequenced in a study of long-term antiretroviral therapy in people with HIV. This was the immunoSEQ v3.0 assay at survey level. Libraries were prepared by immunoSEQ multiplex PCR; TCRdb keeps only in-frame clonotypes and omits some of them. The table includes about 25,000 clones, approximately 86% detected once. The source was unsorted PBMCs, collected 1.2 years after starting antiretroviral therapy. All receptors come from a man in his fifties with HIV.

V usage is TRBV28 and J usage is TRBJ1-1, with unresolved D. V lost 5 bases to trimming and J lost 4 bases, with 14 bases between them. This CDR3 region has 14 residues. Germline lookup yields CDR1 MDHEN and CDR2 SYDVKM. The CDR3 reads CASSRPQAVTEAFF. CDR3 DNA: TGTGCCAGCAGTCGCCCCCAGGCGGTCACTGAAGCTTTCTTT.

Here the CDR3 reads CASSLGTSKGLDRDTQYF. The DNA of the CDR3 is TGTGCCAGCAGCTTAGGGACTAGCAAGGGTTTGGATCGAGATACGCAGTATTTT. The chain uses TRBV7-6 and TRBJ2-3; 8 bases match TRBD2. From germline, CDR1 is SGHVS and CDR2 FNYEAQ. V gave up 1 base and J gave up 5 bases; unmatched junction bases: 14. The CDR3 consists of 18 residues.

The chain uses TRBV7-8 and TRBJ1-5; D is undetermined. The CDR3 has 17 amino acids. V lost 1 base and J lost 1, with 14 bases in between. Germline V gives CDR1 SGHVS, CDR2 FQNEAQ. CDR3: CASSLVPPGGSNQPQHF. The CDR3 coding sequence is TGTGCCAGCAGCTTAGTACCGCCCGGAGGCAGCAATCAGCCCCAGCATTTT. Using reference TRBV7-8 and TRBJ1-5 for the parts outside the CDR3, the full variable domain is GAGVSQSPRYKVAKRGQDVALRCDPISGHVSLFWYQQALGQGPEFLTYFQNEAQLDKSGLPSDRFFAERPEGSVSTLKIQRTQQEDSAVYLCASSLVPPGGSNQPQHFGDGTRLSIL.

V usage is TRBV4-3 and J usage is TRBJ2-3; a possible D gene is TRBD2 (5 bases). Deletions cut 0 bases from V and 6 bases from J, with 10 bases between. The CDR3 length is 14 residues. CDR1 LGHNA and CDR2 YSLEER come from the germline V gene. CDR3 nucleotide sequence: TGCGCCAGCAGCCAAGATACGGGGTCGGATACGCAGTATTTT. Amino acids: CASSQDTGSDTQYF.

The chain combines TRBV5-6 with TRBJ1-1, with a tentative D call TRBD1 (5 bases). Germline assignment: CDR1 SGHDT and CDR2 YYEEEE. With 3 bases removed from V and 0 bases from J, the gap between germline ends came to 15 bases. This CDR3 comprises 16 residues. The CDR3 is CASSYTDPRVNTEAFF. CDR3 DNA sequence: TGTGCCAGCAGCTACACCGATCCCAGGGTGAACACTGAAGCTTTCTTT.

The chain combines TRBV7-9 with TRBJ1-1; D possibly corresponds to TRBD1 (5 bases). The CDR3 extends over 16 amino acids. Germline CDR1 and CDR2: SEHNR and FQNEAQ (reference sequence). Trimming took 5 bases from V and 2 from J, leaving 18 bases between them. The CDR3: CASSGRGGRANTEAFF. The CDR3 DNA follows: TGTGCCAGCAGCGGTAGGGGAGGCAGGGCAAACACTGAAGCTTTCTTT.

V and J are TRBV11-2 and TRBJ2-2; TRBD2 is a possible D gene (6 bases). CDR3 length: 15 amino acids. V gave up 5 bases and J gave up 3 bases, with 13 bases separating them. The germline V gene has CDR1 SGHAT and CDR2 FQNNGV. CDR3 sequence: CASSRRDFYTGELFF. The CDR3 DNA is TGTGCCAGCAGCCGTAGGGACTTCTACACCGGGGAGCTGTTTTTT. Full variable domain (missing parts from reference TRBV11-2 and TRBJ2-2): EAGVAQSPRYKIIEKRQSVAFWCNPISGHATLYWYQQILGQGPKLLIQFQNNGVVDDSQLPKDRFSAERLKGVDSTLKIQPAKLEDSAVYLCASSRRDFYTGELFFGEGSRLTVL.

This sequence joins TRBV7-2 and TRBJ2-5; TRBD1 agrees at 8 bases. J lost 4 bases, V lost 1 base, and 2 bases had no gene match. Germline CDR1 SGHTA, CDR2 FQGNSA. The CDR3 consists of 14 residues. The CDR3 is CASSLDTGGETQYF. The CDR3, as DNA: TGTGCCAGCAGCTTAGATACAGGGGGAGAGACCCAGTACTTC.